These 8 T cell receptor beta chains were sequenced from one sample in a study of T cell responses to AZD1222 COVID-19 vaccine. The data were produced by immunoSEQ multiplex PCR, yet TCRdb's version contains in-frame clones alone and is incomplete. Among approximately 35,000 clones listed, 70% to 90% were seen once. This material consisted of peripheral blood, taken 28 days after the second AZD1222 dose. The source of these receptors is an adult who received the AZD1222 COVID-19 vaccine.

This chain joins TRBV18 and TRBJ2-5; D possibly corresponds to TRBD1 (5 bases). This CDR3 has 14 amino acids. CDR1 and CDR2 from the germline V gene are KGHSH and LQKENI. V dropped 1 base and J dropped 3 bases, with 9 bases sitting between them. CDR3 nucleotides: TGTGCCAGCTCACCACTCTCACAGGAAGAGACCCAGTACTTC. Translating gives CASSPLSQEETQYF.

The rearrangement links TRBV11-1 to TRBJ2-4; TRBD1 matches 7 bases. The CDR3 runs to 14 residues. CDR1 SGHAT and CDR2 FQDESV come from the germline V gene (reference sequence). With 5 bases clipped from V and 5 bases from J, the junction kept 6 bases outside the gene matches. CDR3 residues: CASSRQGEQNIQYF. The CDR3, as DNA: TGTGCCAGCAGCCGTCAGGGGGAACAAAACATTCAGTACTTC.

The chain is built from TRBV3-1 (or the pseudogene TRBV3-2) and TRBJ1-6, with a possible D match to TRBD1 (5 bases). This CDR3 spans 14 amino acids. CDR1 and CDR2 from the germline V gene are LGHDT and YNNKEL (reference sequence). V was pared by 5 bases and J by 7 bases, with 12 bases between. As DNA, the CDR3 is TGTGCCAGCAGCGAAGCAGGGAAGAATTCACCCCTCCACTTT. It yields the protein CASSEAGKNSPLHF.

The genes are TRBV19 and TRBJ1-1, with D possibly being TRBD1 (5 bases). The germline V gene has CDR1 LNHDA and CDR2 SQIVND (reference sequence). CDR3 size: 12 residues. V gave up 5 bases and J gave up 6 bases, with 10 bases separating them. The CDR3 nucleotides read TGTGCCAGTAGTCCCCGGGGCTCTGAAGCTTTCTTT. Encoded protein: CASSPRGSEAFF.

The chain has TRBV7-2 and TRBJ2-4, with a tentative D call TRBD2 (6 bases). The CDR3 is 12 amino acids. V was pared by 6 bases and J by 9 bases, with 12 bases between. The germline V gene encodes CDR1 SGHTA and CDR2 FQGNSA. CDR3 nucleotides: TGTGCCAGCAGTTCCGCCGGGGGCATTCAGTACTTC. It yields the protein CASSSAGGIQYF.

In DNA form, the CDR3 reads TGTGCCAGCAGTTATCGAGTCGGACAGGGGGCGGCTAGCGGGAGTGGGAACCAAGAGACCCAGTACTTC. Protein sequence: CASSYRVGQGAASGSGNQETQYF. The chain carries TRBV27 and TRBJ2-5; D is perhaps TRBD1 (11 bases). V was clipped by 4 bases and J by 0 bases, with 36 bases between them. The CDR3 is 23 amino acids. In germline, CDR1 is MNHEY, CDR2 SMNVEV (reference sequence).

Remarks on this clone: Other DNA sequences in this sample translate to the same CDR3. V gene TRBV28 combines with J gene TRBJ2-1; D is unresolved. Trimming cost V 6 bases and J 1 base, with 10 bases left between them. CDR1 is MDHEN and CDR2 is SYDVKM in the germline V gene. The CDR3 sequence is 14 residues long. CDR3: CASRPPGSYNEQFF. As DNA, the CDR3 is TGTGCCAGCAGACCCCCCGGGTCCTACAATGAGCAGTTCTTC.

The gene calls are TRBV6-6 and TRBJ1-6, with TRBD1 as a possible D gene (5 bases). V was cut by 6 bases and J by 8 bases, with 8 bases left in between. Germline assignment: CDR1 MNHNY and CDR2 SVGAGI (reference sequence). This CDR3 is 12 amino acids long. Here the CDR3 reads CASRVGDSPLHF. In nucleotides, the CDR3 is TGTGCCAGCAGAGTGGGGGATTCACCCCTCCACTTT.